One and the same sample provided the 25 T cell receptor beta chains below, sequenced in a study of blood T cell repertoires in COVID-19. The repertoire was sequenced with immunoSEQ multiplex PCR; TCRdb's copy has only in-frame clones and lacks some. There are 200,000 to 250,000 clones in the sample; almost 85% occur only once, and under 2% lies in the top ten. Sequences were obtained from peripheral blood. The receptors come from a woman older than 75 with acute or convalescent COVID-19.

This chain links TRBV28 with TRBJ2-1; 9 nucleotides align to TRBD1. The germline CDR1 and CDR2 sequences are MDHEN and SYDVKM. Trimming took 3 bases from V and 5 from J; bases not matched to a gene: 5. The CDR3 length is 15 residues. The CDR3 bases are TGTGCCAGCAGTTTGGGGGACAGGGTGAACAATGAGCAGTTCTTC. It translates to CASSLGDRVNNEQFF.

The count of this clone is one. This chain joins TRBV25-1 and TRBJ2-2; TRBD1 matches 7 bases. The V gene end was trimmed by 4 bases and the J gene end by 4 bases; junction bases not matched to a gene: 6. The CDR3 has 15 amino acids. The germline gives CDR1 MGHDK, CDR2 SYGVNS. The CDR3 sequence is CASSGGGVSTGELFF. CDR3 in DNA: TGTGCCAGCAGTGGAGGGGGCGTGAGCACCGGGGAGCTGTTTTTT.

The rearrangement joins TRBV5-8 to TRBJ1-5, with 8 bases identical to TRBD1. CDR1 SGHTS and CDR2 YDEGEE come from the germline V gene. Trimming cost V 7 bases and J 0 bases; bases outside gene matches: 9. The CDR3 spans 16 residues. The CDR3 loop reads CASFLTGGYSNQPQHF. CDR3 nucleotides: TGTGCCAGCTTCCTAACAGGGGGATATAGCAATCAGCCCCAGCATTTT.

This clone was counted between two and nine times. The genes are TRBV6-1 and TRBJ1-5; 12 nucleotides line up with TRBD1. V was pared by 4 bases and J by 6 bases, with 7 bases of the junction left unmatched. Germline V CDR1 and CDR2: MNHNS, SASEGT. There are 16 residues in the CDR3. CDR3 in amino acids: CASSGDRGRVTQPQHF. As DNA, the CDR3 is TGTGCCAGCAGTGGGGACAGGGGGCGGGTGACTCAGCCCCAGCATTTT.

This clone has just one count. The rearrangement joins TRBV7-8 to TRBJ1-5; 12 bases fit TRBD1. The CDR3 is 18 residues long. CDR1 is SGHVS and CDR2 is FQNEAQ in the germline V gene. The ends lost 1 base at V and 7 bases at J; junction bases unmatched: 11. In nucleotides, the CDR3 is TGTGCCAGCAGCTTAGTAGGGACAGGGGGCTCCTCGGTCCAGCCCCAGCATTTT. Translated: CASSLVGTGGSSVQPQHF.

The chain links TRBV5-8 to TRBJ2-3; 13 bases fit TRBD2. Germline CDR1 and CDR2: SGHTS and YDEGEE. The CDR3 extends over 16 amino acids. V was pared by 0 bases and J by 4 bases, with 2 bases of the junction left unmatched. CDR3: CASSLGTSGSPDTQYF. The CDR3 DNA follows: TGTGCCAGCAGCTTGGGGACTAGCGGGAGCCCAGATACGCAGTATTTT.

Here the CDR3 reads CASSSPGLAGVGELFF. Here the CDR3 DNA reads TGTGCCAGCAGCTCACCGGGACTAGCGGGGGTCGGGGAGCTGTTTTTT. The chain links TRBV14 to TRBJ2-2; 14 bases align to TRBD2. With 5 bases clipped from V and 7 bases from J, the junction kept 6 bases outside the gene matches. The CDR3 sequence is 16 residues long. The V gene's germline CDR1 is SGHDN and CDR2 FVKESK.

This chain links TRBV30 with TRBJ2-5; 10 nucleotides line up with TRBD2. The CDR3 is made up of 13 amino acids. V lost 0 bases and J lost 5; bases outside the gene matches: 0. Germline values: CDR1 GTSNPN, CDR2 SVGIG (reference sequence). The CDR3 protein is CAWSVLAGETQYF. In DNA form, the CDR3 reads TGTGCCTGGAGTGTACTAGCGGGGGAGACCCAGTACTTC.

The chain carries TRBV11-2 and TRBJ1-5; 7 bases map to TRBD1. Germline V gives CDR1 SGHAT, CDR2 FQNNGV. J was trimmed by 8 bases and V by 1 base; bases with no gene match: 8. CDR3 length: 15 residues. In DNA form, the CDR3 reads TGTGCCAGCAGCTTAGCTATAGGGGGCAGGGAGCCCCAGCATTTT. This gives the protein CASSLAIGGREPQHF. Supplemented by reference TRBV11-2 and TRBJ1-5, the full variable domain reads EAGVAQSPRYKIIEKRQSVAFWCNPISGHATLYWYQQILGQGPKLLIQFQNNGVVDDSQLPKDRFSAERLKGVDSTLKIQPAKLEDSAVYLCASSLAIGGREPQHFGDGTRLSIL.

V usage is TRBV7-3 and J usage is TRBJ2-1; the match to TRBD2 covers 8 bases. Germline-derived CDR1 and CDR2 are SGHTA and FQGTGA. The length of the CDR3 is 16 residues. The ends lost 3 bases at V and 5 bases at J; junction bases unmatched: 9. The CDR3 loop reads CASSFLAGLPNNEQFF. The CDR3 coding sequence is TGTGCCAGCAGCTTTCTAGCGGGTCTGCCAAACAATGAGCAGTTCTTC.

The chain joins TRBV6-5 to TRBJ1-2; no definite D call. Germline lookup yields CDR1 MNHEY and CDR2 SVGAGI. The CDR3 is 12 residues long. Trimming removed 8 bases at V and 2 bases at J, with 9 bases between. CDR3 amino acids: CASRSPNYGYTF. CDR3 DNA: TGTGCCAGCCGGAGTCCCAACTATGGCTACACCTTC.

This chain links TRBV6-1 with TRBJ2-5; 9 positions match TRBD2. This CDR3 has 16 amino acids. Germline V gene data show CDR1 as MNHNS and CDR2 as SASEGT. After removal of 4 bases from V and 5 bases from J, the junction contained 11 bases not matched to a gene. The CDR3 region is CASSGIAGAAAETQYF. CDR3 DNA: TGTGCCAGCAGTGGTATAGCGGGAGCCGCGGCGGAGACCCAGTACTTC.

The chain uses TRBV6-5 and TRBJ1-5; 7 nucleotides line up with TRBD1. V gave up 5 bases and J gave up 4 bases; unmatched junction bases: 8. This CDR3 has 15 amino acids. The germline V gene has CDR1 MNHEY and CDR2 SVGAGI. The CDR3 spells CASSRQGKENQPQHF. The CDR3 nucleotides are TGTGCCAGCAGTCGACAGGGAAAAGAAAATCAGCCCCAGCATTTT.

The count of this clone is one. The chain recombines TRBV4-2 with TRBJ1-1; D is possibly TRBD1 (5 bases). CDR3 length equals 14 residues. V was trimmed by 3 bases and J by 7 bases, leaving 15 bases between them. The germline V gene has CDR1 LGHNA and CDR2 YNFKEQ. CDR3 nucleotides: TGTGCCAGCAGCCACGGAAAGGGGCGGCGTGAAGCTTTCTTT. This codes for CASSHGKGRREAFF.

V is TRBV11-3 and J is TRBJ2-1, with TRBD1 as a possible D gene (5 bases). Trimming removed 5 bases at V and 3 bases at J, with 8 bases between. The CDR3 contains 13 residues. Germline loops: CDR1 SGHNT, CDR2 YENEEA. The CDR3: CASSQDNYNEQFF. The CDR3 nucleotides read TGTGCCAGCAGCCAGGACAACTACAATGAGCAGTTCTTC.

The chain links TRBV18 to TRBJ1-4; perhaps TRBD1 as D (6 bases). V lost 2 bases to trimming and J lost 6 bases, with 10 bases between them. The germline V gene encodes CDR1 KGHSH and CDR2 LQKENI. The CDR3 is 14 residues long. CDR3 sequence (DNA): TGTGCCAGCTCACCAAGGGGGAGTGATGAAAAACTGTTTTTT. As protein: CASSPRGSDEKLFF. The whole variable domain, filled in from reference TRBV18 and TRBJ1-4, reads NAGVMQNPRHLVRRRGQEARLRCSPMKGHSHVYWYRQLPEEGLKFMVYLQKENIIDESGMPKERFSAEFPKEGPSILRIQQVVRGDSAAYFCASSPRGSDEKLFFGSGTQLSVL.

The V gene is TRBV3-1 (or the pseudogene TRBV3-2), the J gene TRBJ1-1; D is possibly TRBD1 (6 bases). CDR1 and CDR2 (germline): LGHDT, YNNKEL (reference sequence). The CDR3 consists of 16 residues. Trimming left V 4 bases short and J 10 bases short, with 25 bases between. The CDR3 reads CASSPRQDYLGGVAFF. In DNA form, the CDR3 reads TGTGCCAGCAGCCCGAGACAGGATTATTTGGGCGGAGTAGCTTTCTTT.

The chain has TRBV5-6 and TRBJ2-3; 13 nucleotides align to TRBD2. Germline V lookup: CDR1 SGHDT, CDR2 YYEEEE. This CDR3 contains 18 residues. The trim removed 4 bases at V and 0 bases at J, leaving 8 bases unmatched. The DNA for the CDR3 is TGTGCCAGCAGCGCCCTACTAGCGGGAGGGCCTAGCACAGATACGCAGTATTTT. It codes for CASSALLAGGPSTDTQYF.

This chain connects TRBV7-9 to TRBJ2-1; D may be TRBD2 (6 bases). CDR3 length equals 13 residues. From germline, CDR1 is SEHNR and CDR2 FQNEAQ (reference sequence). V lost 4 bases and J lost 6, with 10 bases in between. CDR3 sequence: CASSSGTPNEQFF. CDR3 sequence (DNA): TGTGCCAGCAGCTCCGGGACTCCCAATGAGCAGTTCTTC.

The rearrangement uses TRBV27 and TRBJ1-6, with TRBD1 matching 7 bases. The CDR3 consists of 16 residues. Germline lookup yields CDR1 MNHEY and CDR2 SMNVEV (reference sequence). The V and J ends lost 7 bases and 10 bases, in that order; junction bases with no gene match: 16. The CDR3 sequence: CASTRSGVRGISPLHF. The CDR3 DNA follows: TGTGCCAGCACCAGATCCGGAGTCAGGGGGATCTCACCCCTCCACTTT.

The rearrangement links TRBV7-9 to TRBJ1-1, with D unresolved. Per germline, CDR1 SEHNR and CDR2 FQNEAQ (reference sequence). The CDR3 spans 15 residues. Between the trimmed V and J ends, which lost 5 bases and 5 bases, there was a span of 18 bases. CDR3 residues: CASSVPRGVRTEAFF. As DNA, the CDR3 is TGTGCCAGCAGCGTCCCCCGCGGGGTAAGGACTGAAGCTTTCTTT.

V usage is TRBV4-1 and J usage is TRBJ1-2; possible D gene TRBD1, 5 bases. V lost 1 base and J 4 bases, leaving 10 bases between the germline ends. The CDR3 has 14 residues. The germline V gene has CDR1 MGHRA and CDR2 YSYEKL. The CDR3 spells CASSQATGSYGYTF. The DNA for the CDR3 is TGCGCCAGCAGCCAAGCTACAGGTAGCTATGGCTACACCTTC.

The chain joins TRBV9 to TRBJ2-2; 8 nucleotides line up with TRBD2. The CDR3 is made up of 14 amino acids. CDR1 and CDR2 (germline): SGDLS, YYNGEE. V shed 2 bases, J shed 6 bases, and the junction held 3 bases outside the gene matches. The chain's CDR3 is CASSVSGNAGELFF. DNA of the CDR3: TGTGCCAGCAGCGTTAGCGGGAATGCCGGGGAGCTGTTTTTT. Full variable domain (missing parts from reference TRBV9 and TRBJ2-2): DSGVTQTPKHLITATGQRVTLRCSPRSGDLSVYWYQQSLDQGLQFLIQYYNGEERAKGNILERFSAQQFPDLHSELNLSSLELGDSALYFCASSVSGNAGELFFGEGSRLTVL.

In this sample, this clone turned up a few times. The chain joins TRBV4-2 to TRBJ2-2; D is unclear. V was shortened by 3 bases and J by 1 base, with 6 bases between the two germline ends. Germline CDR1 LGHNA, CDR2 YNFKEQ. This CDR3 is 14 amino acids long. This CDR3 is CASSHEWNTGELFF. The CDR3 DNA reads as TGTGCCAGCAGCCACGAGTGGAACACCGGGGAGCTGTTTTTT.

This chain joins TRBV20-1 and TRBJ1-3; D gene uncertain. CDR1 DFQATT and CDR2 SNEGSKA come from the germline V gene (reference sequence). This CDR3 has 11 residues. Trimming shortened V by 5 bases and J by 4 bases, and 6 bases separated the two germline ends. The CDR3 nucleotides read TGCAGTGCTCGGGAGGGAAACACCATATATTTT. It translates to CSAREGNTIYF.